These 19 T cell receptor beta chains share one sample of origin, sequenced in a study of pediatric ulcerative colitis. The repertoire was sequenced with immunoSEQ multiplex PCR; TCRdb's copy has only in-frame clones and lacks some. The top ten clones hold approximately 1.5% of a sample with tens of thousands of clones, around 87% of them seen once. The sequencing input was blood. The receptors shown here come from a boy younger than 18 who was a control in a study of pediatric ulcerative colitis.

Concerning this clone: Because the CDR3 is missing its conserved closing phenylalanine or tryptophan, this is likely a read error. Because the CDR3's place on the DNA is in doubt, the DNA is left out and the CDR3 is given as listed by TCRdb. The rearrangement links TRBV20-1 to TRBJ1-1; TRBD1, the D gene given by the table, was not confirmed from the DNA. The germline V gene encodes CDR1 DFQATT and CDR2 SNEGSKA (reference sequence). The CDR3 totals 9 residues, both ends included. CDR3: CSAGTGPLQ.

This clone is labeled as medium-sized. The gene calls are TRBV25-1 and TRBJ2-2; TRBD1 matches 8 bases. The V gene's germline CDR1 is MGHDK and CDR2 SYGVNS. The CDR3 runs to 14 residues. V shed 6 bases and J 6 bases; nucleotides not matched to a gene: 6. CDR3: CASRGQGEAGELFF. As DNA, the CDR3 is TGTGCCAGCAGAGGACAGGGCGAAGCCGGGGAGCTGTTTTTT.

This clone was picked up one time. The chain employs TRBV4-3 and TRBJ2-7, with TRBD1 matching 9 bases. CDR3 length: 16 amino acids. Germline CDR1 LGHNA, CDR2 YSLEER. V dropped 3 bases and J dropped 0; count of bases not matched to a gene: 6. The CDR3 bases are TGCGCCAGCAGCCATGAGGGACAGGGATTCTCCTACGAGCAGTACTTC. Its protein product is CASSHEGQGFSYEQYF.

V is TRBV7-2 and J is TRBJ1-4; TRBD1 is a possible D gene (5 bases). The CDR3 sequence is 14 residues long. Germline CDR1 is SGHTA and CDR2 is FQGNSA. Trimming cost V 5 bases and J 8 bases, with 15 bases left between them. CDR3 sequence reads: CASSPTGGTEKLFF. The CDR3 nucleotides are TGTGCCAGCAGCCCCACCGGGGGAACCGAAAAACTGTTTTTT.

V is TRBV28 and J is TRBJ2-7; a possible D gene is TRBD1 (6 bases). Germline lookup yields CDR1 MDHEN and CDR2 SYDVKM. V was shortened by 4 bases and J by 2 bases, with 12 bases between the two germline ends. This CDR3 has 14 amino acids. CDR3 coding DNA: TGTGCCAGCAGTTCACGGACAGTAACCTACGAGCAGTACTTC. Residues: CASSSRTVTYEQYF.

This chain connects TRBV2 to TRBJ2-3; 10 nucleotides align to TRBD2. CDR1 SNHLY and CDR2 FYNNEI come from the germline V gene. The trim removed 5 bases at V and 5 bases at J, leaving 4 bases unmatched. This CDR3 has 14 amino acids. CDR3 sequence: CASSSGRAEDTQYF. The CDR3 bases are TGTGCCAGCAGTAGCGGGAGGGCCGAAGATACGCAGTATTTT.

The V and J genes are TRBV27 and TRBJ1-1, with TRBD1 matching 7 bases. CDR1 is MNHEY and CDR2 is SMNVEV in the germline V gene (reference sequence). V was clipped by 5 bases and J by 0 bases; unmatched bases: 6. This CDR3 region has 15 residues. The CDR3: CASSPPGQLNTEAFF. The CDR3 region has the DNA TGTGCCAGCAGTCCTCCGGGACAGCTGAACACTGAAGCTTTCTTT.

Only a few counts were recorded for this clone. The chain uses TRBV25-1 and TRBJ2-7; D unclear. The germline V gene encodes CDR1 MGHDK and CDR2 SYGVNS. CDR3 length: 14 residues. Deletions cut 3 bases from V and 3 bases from J, with 12 bases between. CDR3 sequence reads: CASSESAENYEQYF. CDR3 nucleotides: TGTGCCAGCAGTGAGAGCGCAGAGAACTACGAGCAGTACTTC.

The genes are TRBV28 and TRBJ1-5; TRBD1 matches 8 bases. CDR1 is MDHEN, CDR2 SYDVKM, per germline. The CDR3 extends over 17 amino acids. V trimming: 5 bases; J trimming: 4 bases; junction bases outside the gene matches: 13. CDR3 sequence: CASSPPAGTGRNQPQHF. CDR3 in DNA: TGTGCCAGCAGTCCTCCTGCCGGGACAGGCCGTAATCAGCCCCAGCATTTT.

This chain uses TRBV19 with TRBJ1-2; D remains unclear. V was cut by 3 bases and J by 4 bases, with 9 bases left in between. Germline assignment: CDR1 LNHDA and CDR2 SQIVND (reference sequence). The CDR3 extends over 13 amino acids. Written as DNA, the CDR3 is TGTGCCAGTAGTATTTTTTCTCGCTATGGCTACACCTTC. Its translation: CASSIFSRYGYTF.

The chain has TRBV5-4 and TRBJ2-3; 7 bases are a match to TRBD1. CDR1 SGHNT and CDR2 YYREEE come from the germline V gene (reference sequence). CDR3 length: 14 residues. V trimming: 1 base; J trimming: 3 bases; junction bases outside the gene matches: 2. In DNA form, the CDR3 reads TGTGCCAGCAGCTTGACAGGGGATACAGATACGCAGTATTTT. It yields the protein CASSLTGDTDTQYF.

V usage is TRBV6-4 and J usage is TRBJ2-3, with D perhaps assigned TRBD1 or TRBD2 (5 bases each). This CDR3 spans 16 amino acids. Germline CDR1 and CDR2: MRHNA and SNTAGT. V was clipped by 3 bases and J by 0 bases, with 13 bases between them. CDR3 bases: TGTGCCAGCAGTGAAAGGGGAGATACTAGCACAGATACGCAGTATTTT. Translated, it gives CASSERGDTSTDTQYF.

In its sample, this clone was seen a few times. The V and J genes are TRBV18 and TRBJ2-2; possibly TRBD1 or TRBD2 for D (5 bases each). The ends were cut back, 0 bases at V and 4 bases at J, with 9 bases in the middle. Germline V gene lookup returns CDR1 KGHSH and CDR2 LQKENI. This CDR3 has 15 amino acids. The CDR3 sequence is CASSPPRGATGELFF. As DNA, the CDR3 is TGTGCCAGCTCACCACCTAGGGGAGCCACCGGGGAGCTGTTTTTT.

This chain joins TRBV18 and TRBJ2-3; D remains ambiguous. Germline CDR1 is KGHSH and CDR2 is LQKENI. This CDR3 region has 14 residues. V lost 3 bases, J lost 2 bases, and 9 bases lay in between. CDR3 sequence (DNA): TGTGCCAGCTCACCGCTGATGTCCACAGATACGCAGTATTTT. Protein: CASSPLMSTDTQYF. Variable domain in full (rest from reference TRBV18 and TRBJ2-3): NAGVMQNPRHLVRRRGQEARLRCSPMKGHSHVYWYRQLPEEGLKFMVYLQKENIIDESGMPKERFSAEFPKEGPSILRIQQVVRGDSAAYFCASSPLMSTDTQYFGPGTRLTVL.

V is TRBV27 and J is TRBJ1-1; D call uncertain. Trimming pared 6 bases from V and 5 bases from J, leaving 7 bases between. This CDR3 spans 11 amino acids. The germline gives CDR1 MNHEY, CDR2 SMNVEV (reference sequence). Here the CDR3 DNA reads TGTGCCAGCAGGGTCGGAACTGAAGCTTTCTTT. Protein sequence: CASRVGTEAFF.

This clone has just a few counts. In DNA, the CDR3 is TGCGCCAGCAGCTTCGGACCGGGACAGGATTCCTACGAGCAGTACTTC. This encodes CASSFGPGQDSYEQYF. The J gene is TRBJ2-7, the V gene TRBV5-1, with 8 bases aligning to TRBD1. The V segment lost 2 bases and the J segment 1 base; nucleotides outside the gene matches: 8. CDR1 is SGHRS and CDR2 is YFSETQ in the germline V gene. The CDR3 extends over 16 amino acids.

This clone has just one count. The gene calls are TRBV5-1 and TRBJ2-7, with TRBD1 matching 8 bases. This CDR3 contains 14 residues. The V and J ends lost 4 bases and 3 bases, in that order; junction bases with no gene match: 6. CDR1 and CDR2 (germline): SGHRS, YFSETQ. The CDR3 region is CASSIGQGRYEQYF. The CDR3, as DNA: TGCGCCAGCAGCATAGGACAGGGCCGCTACGAGCAGTACTTC.

The chain employs TRBV2 and TRBJ2-6; 7 bases agree with TRBD1. Trimming removed 6 bases from V and 1 base from J; junction bases left unmatched: 3. Germline loops: CDR1 SNHLY, CDR2 FYNNEI. The CDR3 is made up of 15 amino acids. The CDR3 region is CASRQGISGANVLTF. CDR3 nucleotides: TGTGCCAGCAGACAGGGGATATCTGGGGCCAACGTCCTGACTTTC.

This clone appeared a single time. The chain combines TRBV13 with TRBJ1-1; D not resolved. This CDR3 region has 13 residues. Trimming took 4 bases from V and 3 from J, leaving 9 bases between them. Germline V lookup: CDR1 PRHDT, CDR2 FYEKMQ (reference sequence). CDR3: CASSSARYTEAFF. CDR3 in DNA: TGTGCCAGCAGCTCGGCGCGGTACACTGAAGCTTTCTTT. Drawing the rest from reference TRBV13 and TRBJ1-1, the complete variable domain is AAGVIQSPRHLIKEKRETATLKCYPIPRHDTVYWYQQGPGQDPQFLISFYEKMQSDKGSIPDRFSAQQFSDYHSELNMSSLELGDSALYFCASSSARYTEAFFGQGTRLTVV.